The next 19 T cell receptor beta chains were all read from a single sample in a study of blood T cell repertoires in COVID-19. Measured with immunoSEQ multiplex PCR; TCRdb has only the in-frame clones, and not every one. The data hold about 240,000 clones, with roughly 80% observed a single time. Material: peripheral blood. The receptors shown here come from a woman older than 75 with acute or convalescent COVID-19.

V is TRBV7-5 and J is TRBJ2-5; TRBD2 was called by the table and not checked on the DNA. TRBV7-5 is listed as a pseudogene. The length of the CDR3 is 14 residues. The DNA of the CDR3 is TGTGCCAGAACCCCGGGGAGGAGTCAAGAGACCCAGTACTTC. Translating it yields CARTPGRSQETQYF.

This chain links TRBV19 with TRBJ2-7; 7 positions match TRBD1. The J segment lost 0 bases and the V segment lost 5 bases, leaving 10 bases of the junction unmatched. Germline V gene lookup returns CDR1 LNHDA and CDR2 SQIVND (reference sequence). This CDR3 region has 16 residues. The CDR3 bases are TGTGCCAGTAGTTTTACCCCGGGACAGAGCTCCTACGAGCAGTACTTC. This encodes CASSFTPGQSSYEQYF.

This clone was seen a few times. The chain combines TRBV3-1 (or the pseudogene TRBV3-2) with TRBJ2-1; TRBD2 matches at 8 bases. J gave up 3 bases and V 1 base, and 2 bases lay outside the gene matches. This CDR3 spans 15 amino acids. The germline CDR1 and CDR2 sequences are LGHDT and YNNKEL (reference sequence). The CDR3 DNA follows: TGTGCCAGCAGCCAAGCCGGGACTAGCTACAATGAGCAGTTCTTC. It translates to CASSQAGTSYNEQFF.

V and J are TRBV7-6 and TRBJ2-5; D is ambiguous. V gave up 1 base and J gave up 1 base, with 7 bases separating them. CDR1 SGHVS and CDR2 FNYEAQ come from the germline V gene. The CDR3 extends over 14 amino acids. The CDR3 region is CASSLGRVQETQYF. The DNA for the CDR3 is TGTGCCAGCAGCTTAGGGAGAGTCCAAGAGACCCAGTACTTC.

V usage is TRBV24-1 and J usage is TRBJ2-7; 10 nucleotides match TRBD1. From germline, CDR1 is KGHDR and CDR2 SFDVKD. V gave up 6 bases and J gave up 0 bases; unmatched junction bases: 10. The CDR3 runs to 17 residues. The CDR3: CATSRDRGGPYSYEQYF. As DNA, the CDR3 is TGTGCCACCAGTCGGGACAGGGGCGGTCCATACTCCTACGAGCAGTACTTC.

V gene TRBV7-2 combines with J gene TRBJ1-1, with D maybe TRBD1 (5 bases). CDR3 length equals 17 residues. V lost 1 base and J 4 bases, leaving 19 bases between the germline ends. Germline loops: CDR1 SGHTA, CDR2 FQGNSA. The CDR3 DNA sequence: TGTGCCAGCAGCTTAGGCCAGGGCGGGGGAGGAGGCACTGAAGCTTTCTTT. Protein: CASSLGQGGGGGTEAFF.

The chain uses TRBV15 and TRBJ1-2; tentative D call: TRBD1 (5 bases). Per the germline V gene, CDR1 is LNHNV and CDR2 is YYDKDF (reference sequence). The CDR3 runs 14 residues. Trimming left V 0 bases short and J 5 bases short, with 10 bases between. The DNA of the CDR3 is TGTGCCACCAGCAGAGATGACAGATGGTATGGCTACACCTTC. Amino acid sequence: CATSRDDRWYGYTF.

In nucleotides, the CDR3 is TGCGCCAGCAGCTTAGGTACAGGGGGACCCACAGATACGCAGTATTTT. Amino acid sequence: CASSLGTGGPTDTQYF. The chain has TRBV5-1 and TRBJ2-3; 8 bases agree with TRBD1. V shed 2 bases and J 2 bases; nucleotides not matched to a gene: 7. The CDR3 runs 16 residues. In germline, CDR1 is SGHRS, CDR2 YFSETQ.

The chain is built from TRBV6-4 and TRBJ2-3, with TRBD2 matching over 10 bases. There are 15 residues in the CDR3. V dropped 4 bases and J dropped 4; count of bases not matched to a gene: 5. Germline V lookup: CDR1 MRHNA, CDR2 SNTAGT. The CDR3 DNA follows: TGTGCCAGCAGTGTGGCTAGCGGGGGTCCAGATACGCAGTATTTT. It encodes CASSVASGGPDTQYF.

J is TRBJ1-5 and V is TRBV5-5; 9 nucleotides match TRBD1. Germline trimming cut 4 bases from V and 0 bases from J; bases unmatched to any gene: 11. This CDR3 contains 18 residues. Germline CDR1 SGHKS, CDR2 YYEKEE (reference sequence). As DNA, the CDR3 is TGTGCCAGCAGCAGGGGATGGGACAGGGACTATAGCAATCAGCCCCAGCATTTT. Its protein is CASSRGWDRDYSNQPQHF.

The gene calls are TRBV5-6 and TRBJ2-5; the D gene is possibly TRBD1 (6 bases). Between the trimmed V and J ends, which lost 6 bases and 5 bases, there was a span of 11 bases. The V gene's germline CDR1 is SGHDT and CDR2 YYEEEE. The CDR3 totals 12 residues. The CDR3 DNA reads as TGTGCCAGCAACAGGGTTGGTGAGACCCAGTACTTC. Amino acids: CASNRVGETQYF. Based on the CDR3 plus reference TRBV5-6 and TRBJ2-5, the full variable domain is DAGVTQSPTHLIKTRGQQVTLRCSPKSGHDTVSWYQQALGQGPQFIFQYYEEEERQRGNFPDRFSGHQFPNYSSELNVNALLLGDSALYLCASNRVGETQYFGPGTRLLVL.

CDR3 DNA: TGCGCCAGCAGCCCGACAGGGGGTGGCAATCAGCCCCAGCATTTT. It yields the protein CASSPTGGGNQPQHF. The genes are TRBV5-1 and TRBJ1-5, with 9 bases fitting TRBD1. This CDR3 is 15 amino acids long. CDR1 SGHRS and CDR2 YFSETQ come from the germline V gene. V shed 4 bases and J 2 bases; nucleotides not matched to a gene: 4. The variable domain in full, with the rest retrieved from reference TRBV5-1 and TRBJ1-5, is KAGVTQTPRYLIKTRGQQVTLSCSPISGHRSVSWYQQTPGQGLQFLFEYFSETQRNKGNFPGRFSGRQFSNSRSEMNVSTLELGDSALYLCASSPTGGGNQPQHFGDGTRLSIL.

V usage is TRBV28 and J usage is TRBJ2-7; the match to TRBD2 covers 11 bases. Germline V gene data show CDR1 as MDHEN and CDR2 as SYDVKM. J lost 5 bases, V lost 10 bases, and 13 bases had no gene match. The CDR3 spans 15 residues. This CDR3 reads CAISGGANSIHEQYF. The CDR3 coding sequence is TGTGCCATTAGCGGGGGGGCGAATTCTATCCACGAGCAGTACTTC.

This clone has more than one count but fewer than ten. The chain is built from TRBV5-6 and TRBJ1-1; D is possibly TRBD1 (6 bases). Germline assignment: CDR1 SGHDT and CDR2 YYEEEE. Trimming left V 3 bases short and J 1 base short, with 13 bases between. CDR3 length: 15 amino acids. The CDR3 DNA reads TGTGCCAGCAGCTCCTACGGACAGACGAACACTGAAGCTTTCTTT. It specifies CASSSYGQTNTEAFF.

The rearrangement uses TRBV27 and TRBJ2-7, with TRBD2 matching 9 bases. Germline loops: CDR1 MNHEY, CDR2 SMNVEV (reference sequence). The ends lost 3 bases at V and 7 bases at J; junction bases unmatched: 7. This CDR3 is 14 amino acids long. The CDR3 sequence: CASSLGGGGEEQYF. The CDR3 DNA sequence: TGTGCCAGCAGTTTGGGCGGGGGGGGAGAAGAGCAGTACTTC.

V is TRBV7-9 and J is TRBJ1-4, with TRBD1 identical over 9 bases. Germline-derived CDR1 and CDR2 are SEHNR and FQNEAQ (reference sequence). Germline trimming cut 5 bases from V and 7 bases from J; bases unmatched to any gene: 8. The length of the CDR3 is 15 residues. The CDR3 protein is CASSPTGGEGEKLFF. For the CDR3, the DNA is TGTGCCAGCAGCCCGACAGGGGGGGAAGGTGAAAAACTGTTTTTT.

The chain joins TRBV5-1 to TRBJ2-7, with TRBD2 identical over 9 bases. This CDR3 is 14 amino acids long. V shed 3 bases, J shed 3 bases, and the junction held 4 bases outside the gene matches. Germline assignment: CDR1 SGHRS and CDR2 YFSETQ. The DNA of the CDR3 is TGCGCCAGCAGCTCCGCGGGGGGGCACTACGAGCAGTACTTC. Protein product: CASSSAGGHYEQYF. Complete variable domain (other parts from reference TRBV5-1 and TRBJ2-7): KAGVTQTPRYLIKTRGQQVTLSCSPISGHRSVSWYQQTPGQGLQFLFEYFSETQRNKGNFPGRFSGRQFSNSRSEMNVSTLELGDSALYLCASSSAGGHYEQYFGPGTRLTVT.

The gene calls are TRBV3-1 (or the pseudogene TRBV3-2) and TRBJ2-1, with D perhaps TRBD1 (6 bases). This CDR3 contains 16 residues. The germline V gene encodes CDR1 LGHDT and CDR2 YNNKEL (reference sequence). V was pared by 3 bases and J by 6 bases, with 18 bases between. The CDR3 DNA reads TGTGCCAGCAGCCACCGAAGACAGGAATTGACCAATGAGCAGTTCTTC. This translates into CASSHRRQELTNEQFF.

The chain joins TRBV28 to TRBJ1-4; tentatively, D is TRBD1 (5 bases). CDR3 length: 13 amino acids. CDR1 is MDHEN and CDR2 is SYDVKM in the germline V gene. Trimming shortened V by 7 bases and J by 6 bases, and 12 bases separated the two germline ends. CDR3 in DNA: TGTGCCAGCACCGGGGGTCGCTATGAAAAACTGTTTTTT. It translates to CASTGGRYEKLFF.